This TCR beta chain appears in the sequencing data of a study of molecular identifiers for immune sequencing clone quantification. Libraries of naive CD8 T cells were made from about 19,000 to 1,100,000 sorted cells. They used 10%, 30% or 50% RNA. Naive CD8 T cells were sorted as CD8+CD4-CCR7+CD45RA+. This clonotype was seen many times. What it recognizes is unknown. TCRdb itself ran the PCR reads through MiXCR, one entry per CDR3 protein. The table includes approximately 680,000 distinct CDR3 sequences, 25% detected once. Study results and limitations: Even with 1 million or so naive cells present, spiked Jurkat TCR RNA from one cell was reportedly detectable.

Source material: naive CD8+ T cells from blood, with Jurkat cell RNA spiked in. The subset denotes: FACS-sorted CD8+CD4-CCR7+CD45RA+ naive T cells. The TCR originated in a human donor in good health. Some libraries in this study had Jurkat cell RNA spiked in.

CDR3 amino acids: CASSQNLDPRDEQYF. CDR3 coding DNA: TGCGCCAGCAGCCAAAACCTCGACCCGCGGGACGAGCAGTACTTC. The V gene is TRBV4-3, the J gene TRBJ2-7, with D tentatively TRBD2 (5 bases). The length of the CDR3 is 15 residues. The V and J ends lost 2 bases and 5 bases respectively, with 16 bases between them. Germline CDR1 LGHNA, CDR2 YSLEER.